The TCR beta chain described here comes from a study of radiation and T cells in renal cell carcinoma. V was trimmed by 3 bases and J by 0 bases, leaving 11 bases between them. This CDR3 is 15 amino acids long. The germline V gene has CDR1 KGHSH and CDR2 LQKENI. Assay used: immunoSEQ multiplex PCR; TCRdb lists only in-frame clones, some missing. The repertoire holds about 150,000 clones, with roughly 87% as singletons. The time point is: blood 2 weeks post-SBRT. Stated treatment: 15 Gy SBRT to primary tumor, nephrectomy 4 weeks later. This receptor was identified in a woman in her fifties or sixties with renal cell carcinoma. Sample: blood, taken from a patient whose treatment included radiotherapy and nephrectomy. The V call is TRBV18, the J call TRBJ1-2; D gene ambiguous. The DNA for the CDR3 is TGTGCCAGCTCACCCTCGGACGAAGCTAACTATGGCTACACCTTC. Translating gives CASSPSDEANYGYTF.